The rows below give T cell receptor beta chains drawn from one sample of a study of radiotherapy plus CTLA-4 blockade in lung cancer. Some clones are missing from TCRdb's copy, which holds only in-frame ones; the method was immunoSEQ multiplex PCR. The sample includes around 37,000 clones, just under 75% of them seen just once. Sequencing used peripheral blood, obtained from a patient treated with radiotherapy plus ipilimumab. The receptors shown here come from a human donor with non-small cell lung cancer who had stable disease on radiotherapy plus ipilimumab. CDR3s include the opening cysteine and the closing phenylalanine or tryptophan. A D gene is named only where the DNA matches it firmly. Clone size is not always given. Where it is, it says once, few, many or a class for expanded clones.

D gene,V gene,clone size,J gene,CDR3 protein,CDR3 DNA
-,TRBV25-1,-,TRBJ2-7,CASSDSSYEQYF,TGTGCCAGCAGTGACAGCTCCTACGAGCAGTACTTC
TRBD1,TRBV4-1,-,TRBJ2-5,CASSQSTGVHQETQYF,TGCGCCAGCAGCCAAAGTACAGGGGTACACCAAGAGACCCAGTACTTC
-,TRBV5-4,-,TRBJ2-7,CASSLRQSIYEQYF,TGTGCCAGCAGCTTGAGACAGAGCATCTACGAGCAGTACTTC
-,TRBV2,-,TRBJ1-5,CASSQNSNQPQHF,TGTGCCAGCTCTCAGAATAGCAATCAGCCCCAGCATTTT
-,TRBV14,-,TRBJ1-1,CASSQGRYTEAFF,TGTGCCAGCAGCCAAGGCAGATACACTGAAGCTTTCTTT
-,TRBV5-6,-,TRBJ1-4,CASSRRRSEKLFF,TGTGCCAGCAGCCGCCGCCGGAGCGAAAAACTGTTTTTT
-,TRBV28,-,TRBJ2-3,CASSFSDRVYTDTQYF,TGTGCCAGCAGTTTTTCGGACAGAGTATACACAGATACGCAGTATTTT
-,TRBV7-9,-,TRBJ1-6,CASSLSGGTLSPLHF,TGTGCCAGCAGCTTATCGGGGGGGACCCTATCACCCCTCCACTTT
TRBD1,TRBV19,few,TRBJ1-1,CASRRPPGQTRRTEAFF,TGTGCCAGTAGGCGGCCTCCGGGACAGACGAGGAGGACTGAAGCTTTCTTT
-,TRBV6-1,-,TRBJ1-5,CASSTVLYSNQPQHF,TGTGCCAGCAGTACAGTGTTGTATAGCAATCAGCCCCAGCATTTT
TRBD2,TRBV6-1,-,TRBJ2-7,CASNILAGRDEQYF,TGTGCCAGCAATATACTAGCGGGCCGCGACGAGCAGTACTTC
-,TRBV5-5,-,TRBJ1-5,CASSTTENSNQPQHF,TGTGCCAGCAGCACGACTGAGAATAGCAATCAGCCCCAGCATTTT
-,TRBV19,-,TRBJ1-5,CASNRDIDSNQPQHF,TGTGCCAGTAACCGGGATATCGATAGCAATCAGCCCCAGCATTTT
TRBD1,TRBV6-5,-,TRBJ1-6,CASSYSTGARNSPLHF,TGTGCCAGCAGTTACTCGACAGGGGCGAGGAATTCACCCCTCCACTTT
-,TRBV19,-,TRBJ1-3,CASSTGSSGNTIYF,TGTGCCAGTAGTACAGGCAGCTCTGGAAACACCATATATTTT
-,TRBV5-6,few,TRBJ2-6,CASSLVPSSGANVLTF,TGTGCCAGCAGCTTGGTCCCCAGCTCTGGGGCCAACGTCCTGACTTTC
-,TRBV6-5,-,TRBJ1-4,CASSYWAGVNEKLFF,TGTGCCAGCAGTTACTGGGCAGGGGTCAATGAAAAACTGTTTTTT
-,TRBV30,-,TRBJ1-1,CAWKYGGISNTEAFF,TGTGCCTGGAAATACGGCGGGATCTCGAACACTGAAGCTTTCTTT
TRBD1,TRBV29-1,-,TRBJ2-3,CSVSGTDSTDTQYF,TGCAGCGTCTCTGGGACAGATAGCACAGATACGCAGTATTTT
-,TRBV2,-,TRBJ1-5,CASSARGPGSNQPQHF,TGTGCCAGCTCCGCCAGGGGACCCGGGAGCAATCAGCCCCAGCATTTT
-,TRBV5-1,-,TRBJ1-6,CASSPDSWRANSPLHF,TGCGCCAGCAGCCCGGACTCATGGCGGGCTAATTCACCCCTCCACTTT
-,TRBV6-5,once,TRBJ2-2,CAASGTSVTGELFF,TGTGCCGCCTCCGGGACTTCGGTCACCGGGGAGCTGTTTTTT
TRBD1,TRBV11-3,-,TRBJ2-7,CASSYPRAGGRYEQYF,TGTGCCAGCAGCTACCCCAGGGCAGGGGGCCGCTACGAGCAGTACTTC
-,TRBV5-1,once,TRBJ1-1,CASSHNSPSATEAFF,TGCGCCAGCAGCCATAATAGCCCAAGTGCGACTGAAGCTTTCTTT
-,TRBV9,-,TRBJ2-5,CASTRGTSSETQYF,TGTGCCAGCACTAGGGGGACGAGTTCAGAGACCCAGTACTTC
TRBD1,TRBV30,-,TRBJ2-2,CAWSPGDRPTGELFF,TGTGCCTGGAGTCCGGGGGACAGGCCCACCGGGGAGCTGTTTTTT
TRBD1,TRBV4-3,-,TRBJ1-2,CASSPGTAYGYTF,TGCGCCAGCAGCCCGGGGACAGCCTATGGCTACACCTTC
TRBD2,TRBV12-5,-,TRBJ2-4,CASGLGSGTRNIQYF,TGTGCTAGTGGTTTAGGTTCAGGGACTAGAAACATTCAGTACTTC
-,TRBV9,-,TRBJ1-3,CASSVIPGKAGNTIYF,TGTGCCAGCAGCGTAATTCCCGGAAAAGCGGGAAACACCATATATTTT
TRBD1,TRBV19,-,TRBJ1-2,CASSIGEMRDRFYGYTF,TGTGCCAGTAGTATAGGGGAGATGAGGGACAGATTCTATGGCTACACCTTC
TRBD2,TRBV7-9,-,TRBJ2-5,CASSLLLAGAKGVTQYF,TGTGCCAGCAGCTTATTGTTAGCGGGGGCCAAAGGGGTGACCCAGTACTTC